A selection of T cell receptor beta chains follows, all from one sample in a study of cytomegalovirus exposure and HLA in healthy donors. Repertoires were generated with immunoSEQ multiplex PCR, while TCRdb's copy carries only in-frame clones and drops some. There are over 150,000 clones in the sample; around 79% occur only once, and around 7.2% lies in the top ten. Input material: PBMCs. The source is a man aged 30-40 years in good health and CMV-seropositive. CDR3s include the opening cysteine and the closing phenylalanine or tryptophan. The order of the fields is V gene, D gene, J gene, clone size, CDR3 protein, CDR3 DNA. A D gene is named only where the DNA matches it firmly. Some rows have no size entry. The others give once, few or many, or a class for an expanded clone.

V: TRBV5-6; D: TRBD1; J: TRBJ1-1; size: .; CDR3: CASSFYDRDTEAFF; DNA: TGTGCCAGCAGCTTTTACGACAGGGACACTGAAGCTTTCTTT
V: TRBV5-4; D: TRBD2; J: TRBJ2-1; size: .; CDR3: CASSLVSGGVGEQFF; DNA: TGTGCCAGCAGCTTGGTGAGCGGGGGGGTGGGGGAGCAGTTCTTC
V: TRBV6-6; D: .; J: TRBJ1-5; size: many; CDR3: CASSHGTTHRDQPQHF; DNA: TGTGCCAGCAGTCACGGGACAACGCACAGAGATCAGCCCCAGCATTTT
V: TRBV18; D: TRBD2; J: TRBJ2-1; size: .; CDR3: CASSPTLAGGANNEQFF; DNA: TGTGCCAGCTCACCGACCCTAGCGGGGGGGGCAAACAATGAGCAGTTCTTC
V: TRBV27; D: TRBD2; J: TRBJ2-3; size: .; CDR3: CASSVWTSGTDTQYF; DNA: TGTGCCAGCAGTGTATGGACTAGTGGCACAGATACGCAGTATTTT
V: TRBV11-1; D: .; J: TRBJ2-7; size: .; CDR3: CASSLPPDAGTYEQYF; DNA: TGTGCCAGCAGTCTCCCCCCGGATGCGGGAACCTACGAGCAGTACTTC
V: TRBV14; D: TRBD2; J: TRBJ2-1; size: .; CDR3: CASSQDGGTSGTSYNEQFF; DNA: TGTGCCAGCAGCCAAGATGGGGGGACTAGCGGTACCTCCTACAATGAGCAGTTCTTC
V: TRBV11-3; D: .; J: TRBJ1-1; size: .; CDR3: CASSLRGVNTEAFF; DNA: TGTGCCAGCAGCTTACGCGGAGTGAACACTGAAGCTTTCTTT
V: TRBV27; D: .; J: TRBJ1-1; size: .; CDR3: CASSLGRGNTEAFF; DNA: TGTGCCAGCAGTTTAGGCCGGGGGAACACTGAAGCTTTCTTT
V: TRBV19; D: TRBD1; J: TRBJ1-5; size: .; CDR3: CASSYRGRGIGNQPQHF; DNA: TGTGCCAGTAGCTACAGGGGGCGAGGTATCGGCAATCAGCCCCAGCATTTT
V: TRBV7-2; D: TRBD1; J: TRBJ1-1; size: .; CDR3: CASSLAGQGYTEAFF; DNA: TGTGCCAGCAGCTTAGCCGGACAGGGGTACACTGAAGCTTTCTTT
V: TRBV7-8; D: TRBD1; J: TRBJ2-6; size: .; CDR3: CASSTDRVSSGANVLTF; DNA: TGTGCCAGCAGCACCGACAGGGTCAGCTCTGGGGCCAACGTCCTGACTTTC
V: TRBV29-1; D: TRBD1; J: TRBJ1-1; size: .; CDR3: CSVRLGTGMNTEAFF; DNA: TGCAGCGTTCGGCTTGGGACAGGTATGAACACTGAAGCTTTCTTT
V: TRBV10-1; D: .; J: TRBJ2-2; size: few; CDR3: CASSWTDTGELFF; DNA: TGCGCCAGCAGTTGGACAGACACCGGGGAGCTGTTTTTT
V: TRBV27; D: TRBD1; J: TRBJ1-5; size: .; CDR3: CASSFGTGPGQPQHF; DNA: TGTGCCAGCAGTTTTGGGACAGGGCCGGGGCAGCCCCAGCATTTT
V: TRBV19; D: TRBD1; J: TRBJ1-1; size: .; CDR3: CASSLSGGIGTEAFF; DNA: TGTGCCAGTAGTCTCTCAGGGGGGATAGGAACTGAAGCTTTCTTT
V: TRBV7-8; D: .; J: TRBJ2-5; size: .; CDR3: CASSLVQGWGETQYF; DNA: TGTGCCAGCAGCTTAGTACAGGGTTGGGGGGAGACCCAGTACTTC
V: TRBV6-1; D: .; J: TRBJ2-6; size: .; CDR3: CASSGSYSGANVLTF; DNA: TGTGCCAGCAGTGGGAGCTACTCTGGGGCCAACGTCCTGACTTTC
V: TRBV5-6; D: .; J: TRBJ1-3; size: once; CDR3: CASMDTFSGNTIYF; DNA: TGTGCCAGCATGGACACTTTCTCTGGAAACACCATATATTTT
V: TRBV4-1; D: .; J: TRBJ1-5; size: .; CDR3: CASSQSSRSNQPQHF; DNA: TGCGCCAGCAGCCAAAGTAGCAGAAGCAATCAGCCCCAGCATTTT
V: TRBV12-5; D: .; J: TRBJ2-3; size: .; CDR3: CASGPRTSTDTQYF; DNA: TGTGCTAGTGGTCCACGGACTAGCACAGATACGCAGTATTTT
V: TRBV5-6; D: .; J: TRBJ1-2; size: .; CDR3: CASSLFDSNYGYTF; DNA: TGTGCCAGCAGCTTGTTCGACAGTAACTATGGCTACACCTTC
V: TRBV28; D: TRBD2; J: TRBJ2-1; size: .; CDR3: CASRPTSGRGDEQFF; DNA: TGTGCCAGCAGGCCTACTAGCGGGAGGGGGGATGAGCAGTTCTTC
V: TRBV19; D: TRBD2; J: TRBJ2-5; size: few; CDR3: CASSPGLAETQYF; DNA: TGTGCCAGTAGTCCGGGACTAGCGGAGACCCAGTACTTC
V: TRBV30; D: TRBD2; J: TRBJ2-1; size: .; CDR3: CAWKGGSGNEQFF; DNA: TGTGCCTGGAAGGGCGGGAGTGGCAATGAGCAGTTCTTC
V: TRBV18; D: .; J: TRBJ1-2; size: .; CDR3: CASSPSPANYYGYTF; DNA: TGTGCCAGCTCACCAAGTCCAGCGAACTACTATGGCTACACCTTC
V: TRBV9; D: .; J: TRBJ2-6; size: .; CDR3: CASSVRGSGANVLTF; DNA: TGTGCCAGCAGCGTAAGAGGCTCTGGGGCCAACGTCCTGACTTTC
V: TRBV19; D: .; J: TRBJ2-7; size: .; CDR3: CASSGQGGSYEQYF; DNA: TGTGCCAGTAGTGGGCAGGGTGGGTCCTACGAGCAGTACTTC
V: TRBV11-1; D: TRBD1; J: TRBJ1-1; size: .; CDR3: CASSQGTGGSTEAFF; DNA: TGTGCCAGCAGCCAAGGGACAGGGGGTAGCACTGAAGCTTTCTTT